These 6 T cell receptor beta chains originate from one sample sequenced in a study of technical replicates of blood from several donors. This table comes from immunoSEQ multiplex PCR, and its TCRdb copy is limited to in-frame clones, with some not included. The table has some 77,000 clones, approximately 86% seen once; the top ten hold 4.8%. What was sequenced was PBMCs. These receptors were collected from a human donor in good health. Some clones in this sample may be carry-over from other donors' samples.

V usage is TRBV6-6 and J usage is TRBJ1-5; D not certain. This CDR3 is built from 12 residues. V lost 5 bases, J lost 9 bases, and 11 bases lay in between. Per germline, CDR1 MNHNY and CDR2 SVGAGI (reference sequence). CDR3 in DNA: TGTGCCAGCAGTCACTATTTATCGCCCCAGCATTTT. Its protein product is CASSHYLSPQHF.

This clone was seen only a few times. This chain uses TRBV19 with TRBJ2-2; possible D gene TRBD1, 6 bases. CDR3 size: 16 residues. Germline CDR1 and CDR2: LNHDA and SQIVND (reference sequence). Trimming left V 8 bases short and J 4 bases short, with 20 bases between. This CDR3 is CASRAYPGVRTGELFF. In DNA form, the CDR3 reads TGTGCCAGTCGGGCCTACCCAGGGGTACGCACCGGGGAGCTGTTTTTT. Drawing the rest from reference TRBV19 and TRBJ2-2, the complete variable domain is DGGITQSPKYLFRKEGQNVTLSCEQNLNHDAMYWYRQDPGQGLRLIYYSQIVNDFQKGDIAEGYSVSREKKESFPLTVTSAQKNPTAFYLCASRAYPGVRTGELFFGEGSRLTVL.

The rearrangement joins TRBV6-5 to TRBJ1-5; D gene ambiguous. This CDR3 region has 13 residues. The ends were cut back, 10 bases at V and 3 bases at J, with 13 bases in the middle. Germline V gene sequence: CDR1 MNHEY, CDR2 SVGAGI. The CDR3 region has the DNA TGTGCCACCCGTCGGGGAACCAATCAGCCCCAGCATTTT. Amino acids: CATRRGTNQPQHF.

The V call is TRBV29-1, the J call TRBJ1-2, with 9 bases fitting TRBD1. The V and J ends lost 5 bases and 8 bases, in that order; junction bases with no gene match: 9. Germline values: CDR1 SQVTM, CDR2 ANQGSEA. The CDR3 sequence is 13 residues long. The CDR3 region has the DNA TGCAGCGTTCCCCGGGACAGGGTAGGCGGCTACACCTTC. Its protein is CSVPRDRVGGYTF.

This clone was recorded only once. The V and J genes are TRBV29-1 and TRBJ2-1; possible D gene TRBD2, 6 bases. V lost 4 bases and J 7 bases, leaving 17 bases between the germline ends. Germline CDR1 is SQVTM and CDR2 is ANQGSEA. This CDR3 spans 14 amino acids. The CDR3: CSVGVVGGWNEQFF. CDR3 bases: TGCAGCGTTGGGGTCGTTGGGGGGTGGAATGAGCAGTTCTTC.

In its sample, this clone was seen once. The V call is TRBV7-3, the J call TRBJ2-2; D remains ambiguous. Trimming pared 5 bases from V and 6 bases from J, leaving 13 bases between. Per the germline V gene, CDR1 is SGHTA and CDR2 is FQGTGA. The length of the CDR3 is 14 residues. The CDR3 bases are TGTGCCAGCAGCCTTTATGATGCGGCCGGGGAGCTGTTTTTT. It codes for CASSLYDAAGELFF.